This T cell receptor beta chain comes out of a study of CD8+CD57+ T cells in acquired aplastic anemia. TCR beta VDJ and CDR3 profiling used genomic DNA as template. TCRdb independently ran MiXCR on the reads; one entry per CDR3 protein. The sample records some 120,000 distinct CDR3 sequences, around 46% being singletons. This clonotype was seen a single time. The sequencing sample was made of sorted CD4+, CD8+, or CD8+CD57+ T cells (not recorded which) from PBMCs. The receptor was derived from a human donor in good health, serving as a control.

The CDR3 loop reads CASSPDNYGYTF. The CDR3 DNA sequence: TGTGCCAGCAGTCCCGACAACTATGGCTACACCTTC. The chain uses TRBV2 and TRBJ1-2; no firm D call. Germline V gene data show CDR1 as SNHLY and CDR2 as FYNNEI. Trimming removed 5 bases at V and 2 bases at J, with 6 bases between. The CDR3 has 12 amino acids.